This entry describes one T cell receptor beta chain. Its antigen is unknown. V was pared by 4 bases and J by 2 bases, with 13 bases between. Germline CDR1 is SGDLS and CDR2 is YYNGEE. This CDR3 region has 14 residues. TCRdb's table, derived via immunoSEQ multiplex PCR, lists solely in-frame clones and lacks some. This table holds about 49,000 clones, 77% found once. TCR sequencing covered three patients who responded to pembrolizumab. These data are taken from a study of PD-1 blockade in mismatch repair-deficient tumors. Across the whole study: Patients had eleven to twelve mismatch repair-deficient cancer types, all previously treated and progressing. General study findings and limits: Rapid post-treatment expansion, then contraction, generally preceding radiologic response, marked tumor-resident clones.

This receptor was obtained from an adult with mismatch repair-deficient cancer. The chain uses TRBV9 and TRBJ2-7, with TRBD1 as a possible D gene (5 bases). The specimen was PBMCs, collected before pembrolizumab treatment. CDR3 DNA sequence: TGTGCCAGCAGCCCTGGGGCGACGCCCTACGAGCAGTACTTC. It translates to CASSPGATPYEQYF.